This TCR beta chain was captured by sequencing in a study of Ad26.COV2.S vaccination and SARS-CoV-2 variants. Study background: Once or twice, 56 days apart, Ad26.COV2.S was delivered intramuscularly.

Regarding treatment: some 20 received Ad26.COV2.S at low or high dose, single or two shots; about 5 received placebo; per-sample allocation not given. At day 63 after the first vaccine or placebo injection, samples were drawn. TCRdb's table, derived via immunoSEQ multiplex PCR, lists solely in-frame clones and lacks some. The table records some 480,000 clones, around 90% of them present only once. Trimming at V came to 8 bases and at J to 4 bases, leaving 20 bases not matched to a gene. Per the germline V gene, CDR1 is MDHEN and CDR2 is SYDVKM. The CDR3 consists of 17 residues. The material sequenced was peripheral blood, taken in a trial of Ad26.COV2.S vaccine versus placebo. This receptor was obtained from a person aged 18-60 years who received the Ad26.COV2.S COVID-19 vaccine or a placebo. The chain combines TRBV28 with TRBJ2-7; 7 positions match TRBD2. This CDR3 reads CASHTLSRGRASYEQYF. In DNA form, the CDR3 reads TGTGCCAGCCATACCTTGTCTCGGGGGAGGGCCAGTTACGAGCAGTACTTC.